The clone carrying this T cell receptor (beta chain) came up once. What it binds is unknown. Peripheral blood CD8+ and CD4+ T cells were profiled by TCR beta sequencing. The patients who served as multiple sclerosis controls were treatment-naive and had stable or active relapsing-remitting disease that fulfilled the revised McDonald criteria. Negative isolation was used for CD8+ and CD4+ T cells, and FACS enrichment was applied to TEMRA cells. The sample is drawn from a study of CD8 T cells in Susac syndrome. This CDR3 contains 13 residues. CDR1 is MDHEN, CDR2 SYDVKM, per germline. V lost 6 bases and J 5 bases, leaving 11 bases between the germline ends. Whole-study findings and limits: The study's TCR sequencing and HLA analysis covered a relatively small number of individuals, and the study acknowledged this.

When the RNA was reverse transcribed, random hexamers were used with an input of roughly 0.45 to 1 ug. One entry per CDR3 protein, called by TCRdb with MiXCR from the immunoSEQ multiplex PCR reads. This sample has approximately 180,000 distinct CDR3 sequences, with roughly 92% found just once. The sample taken for sequencing was CD4+ T cells from PBMCs. The rearrangement joins TRBV28 to TRBJ1-5; the D is unclear. The receptor's source is a human donor with multiple sclerosis. CDR3 region: CASSRGDYQPQHF. CDR3 sequence (DNA): TGTGCCAGCAGCCGCGGAGATTATCAGCCCCAGCATTTT.